The next 31 T cell receptor beta chains were all read from a single sample in a study of T cells in Graves' hyperthyroidism and ophthalmopathy. Researchers amplified the TCR beta CDR3 regions from RNA transcripts. Primed by the HTBI set, a first-round RT-PCR was run on the TCR CDR3. In TCRdb, the multiplex PCR reads were re-called with MiXCR into one record per CDR3 protein. In the table there are some 650,000 distinct CDR3 sequences, approximately 15% of which are singletons. The sequencing input was blood. Every receptor here comes from a middle-aged woman with Graves' ophthalmopathy.

The chain is built from TRBV12-3 or TRBV12-4 and TRBJ1-1; TRBD1 matches 7 bases. Trimming cost V 8 bases and J 4 bases; bases outside gene matches: 7. The length of the CDR3 is 13 residues. CDR3 amino acids: CASARQGSTEAFF. In DNA form, the CDR3 reads TGTGCCAGCGCCCGACAGGGTTCCACTGAAGCTTTCTTT.

V usage is TRBV6-1 and J usage is TRBJ2-7, with D perhaps being TRBD1 or TRBD2 (5 bases each). From germline, CDR1 is MNHNS and CDR2 SASEGT. Trimming removed 7 bases at V and 5 bases at J, with 18 bases between. This CDR3 is built from 14 residues. In nucleotides, the CDR3 is TGTGCCAGCAACACACAGGTATCGGGGAACGAGCAGTACTTC. This encodes CASNTQVSGNEQYF.

Comment on this clonotype: A much larger clone is a single base away; this may be a read error. The genes are TRBV6-1 and TRBJ2-5, with TRBD2 identical over 7 bases. The V gene's germline CDR1 is MNHNS and CDR2 SASEGT. The CDR3 is 14 residues long. The CDR3 coding sequence is TGTGCCACCAGTGATGGACCCCGGCGGGAGACCCGGTACTTC. Translated, it gives CATSDGPRRETRYF.

This clonotype was seen only a few times. A clone one base away is much larger, so this may be a read error. The chain couples TRBV18 to TRBJ2-2; D is uncertain. The CDR3 contains 16 residues. Germline CDR1 reads KGHSH; CDR2 reads LQKENI. The CDR3 loop reads CVSSPPNLRITGELFF. CDR3 sequence (DNA): TGTGTCAGCTCACCACCGAATCTTAGGATCACCGGGGAGCTGTTTTTT. Drawing the rest from reference TRBV18 and TRBJ2-2, the complete variable domain is NAGVMQNPRHLVRRRGQEARLRCSPMKGHSHVYWYRQLPEEGLKFMVYLQKENIIDESGMPKERFSAEFPKEGPSILRIQQVVRGDSAAYFCVSSPPNLRITGELFFGEGSRLTVL.

This clonotype was detected a few times. The rearrangement links TRBV6-9 to TRBJ2-3; a weak D match, TRBD2 (6 bases). The ends were cut back, 3 bases at V and 8 bases at J, with 15 bases in the middle. The CDR3 is 14 residues long. Looked up from germline, CDR1 is MNHGY and CDR2 is SVAAGI. CDR3 nucleotides: TGTGCCAGCAGTTACGGGACTTTGCGGGGTACGCAGTATTTT. It encodes CASSYGTLRGTQYF.

There are many counts of this clonotype. The chain employs TRBV7-8 and TRBJ2-5, with TRBD2 matching 7 bases. The J segment lost 1 base and the V segment lost 1 base, leaving 3 bases of the junction unmatched. There are 15 residues in the CDR3. Germline V gives CDR1 SGHVS, CDR2 FQNEAQ. For the CDR3, the DNA is TGTGCCAGCAGCTTAGAGGGACTACTCCAAGAGACCCAGTACTTC. It encodes CASSLEGLLQETQYF.

This clonotype was counted at least ten times. The gene calls are TRBV7-3 and TRBJ2-1; D is ambiguous. Trimming removed 8 bases at V and 7 bases at J, with 18 bases between. This CDR3 region has 14 residues. CDR1 and CDR2 from the germline V gene are SGHTA and FQGTGA. This chain's CDR3 is CASAASYTANEQFF. CDR3 nucleotide sequence: TGTGCCAGCGCTGCTTCCTACACAGCAAATGAGCAGTTCTTC.

This clonotype was seen more than once but under ten times. The J gene is TRBJ2-2, the V gene TRBV7-8; TRBD2 matches at 11 bases. Germline values: CDR1 SGHVS, CDR2 FQNEAQ. With V trimmed by 1 base and J by 2 bases, 6 bases remained unmatched. This CDR3 spans 18 amino acids. CDR3 in DNA: TGTGCCAGCAGCTTAGTGGGAGGGACTAGCGGAAACACCGGGGAGCTGTTTTTT. It yields the protein CASSLVGGTSGNTGELFF.

This clonotype was seen many times. This chain uses TRBV28 with TRBJ2-7, with no clear D. Germline values: CDR1 MDHEN, CDR2 SYDVKM. The CDR3 has 12 amino acids. V lost 2 bases to trimming and J lost 7 bases, with 9 bases between them. CDR3 loop: CASSLRWREQYF. CDR3 coding DNA: TGTGCCAGCAGTTTACGGTGGAGAGAGCAGTACTTC. Combining the CDR3 with reference TRBV28 and TRBJ2-7 gives the whole variable domain DVKVTQSSRYLVKRTGEKVFLECVQDMDHENMFWYRQDPGLGLRLIYFSYDVKMKEKGDIPEGYSVSREKKERFSLILESASTNQTSMYLCASSLRWREQYFGPGTRLTVT.

This clonotype was seen ten or more times. The chain links TRBV3-1 to TRBJ2-5, with D hard to call. Germline CDR1 LGHDT, CDR2 YNNKEL (reference sequence). There are 14 residues in the CDR3. Trimming removed 0 bases from V and 5 bases from J, with 10 bases in between. The CDR3 DNA reads TGTGCCAGCAGCCAAGATACGGGTCGGGAGACCCAGTACTTC. This codes for CASSQDTGRETQYF.

This clonotype was seen at least ten times. J is TRBJ1-1 and V is TRBV12-3 or TRBV12-4; TRBD1 is a possible D gene (6 bases). V was clipped by 8 bases and J by 4 bases, with 20 bases between them. This CDR3 has 15 amino acids. CDR3 DNA: TGTGCCAGCCTTTACGGGGGGGGCGGTGGCACTGAAGCTTTCTTT. This codes for CASLYGGGGGTEAFF.

This clonotype has more than one count but fewer than ten. V is TRBV6-2 or TRBV6-3 and J is TRBJ1-5, with D possibly TRBD1 on 5 matching bases. V was trimmed by 0 bases and J by 1 base, leaving 10 bases between them. The germline V gene encodes CDR1 MNHEY and CDR2 SVGEGT. This CDR3 spans 16 amino acids. Written as DNA, the CDR3 is TGTGCCAGCAGTTACTCGACAGTCTTGAGCAATCAGCCCCAGCATTTT. It encodes CASSYSTVLSNQPQHF.

This clonotype was recorded many times. The chain has TRBV11-2 and TRBJ2-3; possibly TRBD1 for D (6 bases). CDR3 length: 16 amino acids. V was cut by 7 bases and J by 4 bases, with 21 bases left in between. Germline CDR1 reads SGHAT; CDR2 reads FQNNGV. DNA of the CDR3: TGTGCCAGCAACCCTTGGGCAGGGGAGCGGTCAGATACGCAGTATTTT. Encoded protein: CASNPWAGERSDTQYF.

At least ten counts were recorded for this clonotype. The CDR3 loop is CASSQGTGNSGELFF. In nucleotides, the CDR3 is TGTGCCAGCAGCCAAGGGACAGGGAATTCCGGGGAGCTGTTTTTT. The V and J genes are TRBV3-1 and TRBJ2-2; 8 nucleotides line up with TRBD1. V lost 1 base and J lost 6; bases outside the gene matches: 4. Germline V gene lookup returns CDR1 LGHDT and CDR2 YNNKEL (reference sequence). The CDR3 covers 15 residues.

This clonotype was counted at least ten times. The chain joins TRBV30 to TRBJ2-1; 7 positions agree with TRBD2. The CDR3 has 14 residues. The trim removed 5 bases at V and 7 bases at J, leaving 11 bases unmatched. The V gene's germline CDR1 is GTSNPN and CDR2 SVGIG (reference sequence). For the CDR3, the DNA is TGTGCCTGGGGCAAGGCGGGAGCAGGAAATGAGCAGTTCTTC. This codes for CAWGKAGAGNEQFF. Variable domain in full (rest from reference TRBV30 and TRBJ2-1): SQTIHQWPATLVQPVGSPLSLECTVEGTSNPNLYWYRQAAGRGLQLLFYSVGIGQISSEVPQNLSASRPQDRQFILSSKKLLLSDSGFYLCAWGKAGAGNEQFFGPGTRLTVL.

For the CDR3, the DNA is TGTGCCAGCAGCTTGGGCCCCCCAGGGACCTCTGGAAACACCATATATTTT. Protein: CASSLGPPGTSGNTIYF. J is TRBJ1-3 and V is TRBV5-6, with a possible D match to TRBD1 (5 bases). This CDR3 spans 17 amino acids. CDR1 and CDR2 (germline): SGHDT, YYEEEE. The V end lost 0 bases, the J end lost 0 bases, and 13 bases lay between the germline ends.

This clonotype was detected many times. The J gene is TRBJ1-1, the V gene TRBV5-1, with 12 bases lining up with TRBD1. With 4 bases clipped from V and 4 bases from J, the junction kept 5 bases outside the gene matches. Germline-derived CDR1 and CDR2 are SGHRS and YFSETQ. CDR3 length: 15 residues. CDR3 sequence reads: CASSTRDRGPTEAFF. CDR3 DNA sequence: TGCGCCAGCAGCACCCGGGACAGGGGGCCCACTGAAGCTTTCTTT.

The J gene is TRBJ1-6, the V gene TRBV7-9; possible D gene TRBD1, 6 bases. The germline CDR1 and CDR2 sequences are SEHNR and FQNEAQ (reference sequence). The V end was cut by 5 bases, the J end by 4 bases, with 9 bases between. The CDR3 contains 14 residues. The CDR3: CASSDGQYNSPLHF. CDR3 nucleotide sequence: TGTGCCAGCAGCGATGGACAGTATAATTCACCCCTCCACTTT.

This clonotype was counted only a few times. The chain uses TRBV19 and TRBJ1-2; no definite D call. The ends were cut back, 4 bases at V and 3 bases at J, with 12 bases in the middle. Per germline, CDR1 LNHDA and CDR2 SQIVND (reference sequence). CDR3 length: 14 residues. This chain's CDR3 is CASSTPGSDYGYTF. The CDR3 bases are TGTGCCAGTAGTACCCCCGGCTCAGACTATGGCTACACCTTC.

This clonotype appeared many times. This chain links TRBV28 with TRBJ1-1, with D possibly TRBD1 on 5 matching bases. V lost 5 bases and J 6 bases, leaving 19 bases between the germline ends. In germline, CDR1 is MDHEN, CDR2 SYDVKM. The CDR3 spans 15 residues. CDR3 residues: CASSARGGTGAEAFF. The CDR3 region has the DNA TGTGCCAGCAGTGCCCGGGGGGGAACCGGCGCTGAAGCTTTCTTT. The variable domain in full, with the rest retrieved from reference TRBV28 and TRBJ1-1, is DVKVTQSSRYLVKRTGEKVFLECVQDMDHENMFWYRQDPGLGLRLIYFSYDVKMKEKGDIPEGYSVSREKKERFSLILESASTNQTSMYLCASSARGGTGAEAFFGQGTRLTVV.

This clonotype has just a few counts. DNA of the CDR3: TGTGCCAGCGAGCGGCTCGGGGGGGGAGGGGGGACCCAGTACTTC. Protein sequence: CASERLGGGGGTQYF. The chain employs TRBV6-1 and TRBJ2-5; 8 nucleotides line up with TRBD2. CDR3 size: 15 residues. Germline V lookup: CDR1 MNHNS, CDR2 SASEGT. V was pared by 8 bases and J by 7 bases, with 15 bases of the junction left unmatched.

In this sample, this clonotype turned up a few times. The J gene is TRBJ2-7, the V gene TRBV18, with 10 bases identical to TRBD1. This CDR3 spans 16 amino acids. The ends lost 3 bases at V and 2 bases at J; junction bases unmatched: 7. Per germline, CDR1 KGHSH and CDR2 LQKENI. This CDR3 is CASSPPLGTGAYEQYF. CDR3 in DNA: TGTGCCAGCTCACCGCCCCTCGGGACAGGGGCCTACGAGCAGTACTTC.

This clonotype was found many times. The rearrangement links TRBV6-8 to TRBJ1-5, with D unresolved. The CDR3 has 15 amino acids. The ends were cut back, 6 bases at V and 2 bases at J, with 14 bases in the middle. In germline, CDR1 is MNHGY, CDR2 SAAAGT. The CDR3 nucleotides read TGTGCCAGCAGCCTCCCTGCCTCGGGCAATCAGCCCCAGCATTTT. It codes for CASSLPASGNQPQHF.

This clonotype occurred a few times. V gene TRBV20-1 combines with J gene TRBJ1-5; possibly TRBD1 for D (5 bases). CDR3 size: 12 residues. Trimming shortened V by 4 bases and J by 2 bases, and 6 bases separated the two germline ends. Germline V gene sequence: CDR1 DFQATT, CDR2 SNEGSKA (reference sequence). DNA for the CDR3: TGCAGTGCTACGGGGGGCAATCAGCCCCAGCATTTT. Amino acids: CSATGGNQPQHF.

This clonotype occurred many times. The genes are TRBV2 and TRBJ2-3; D is unresolved. CDR1 is SNHLY and CDR2 is FYNNEI in the germline V gene. The CDR3 totals 16 residues. With 6 bases removed from V and 3 bases from J, the gap between germline ends came to 19 bases. DNA for the CDR3: TGTGCCAGCAGGGTATATCCTAGTACGGAGACAGATACGCAGTATTTT. It encodes CASRVYPSTETDTQYF. The entire variable domain, with the rest obtained from reference TRBV2 and TRBJ2-3, is as follows: EPEVTQTPSHQVTQMGQEVILRCVPISNHLYFYWYRQILGQKVEFLVSFYNNEISEKSEIFDDQFSVERPDGSNFTLKIRSTKLEDSAMYFCASRVYPSTETDTQYFGPGTRLTVL.

This clonotype was counted many times. The chain couples TRBV5-1 to TRBJ2-5; no firm D call. Trimming took 0 bases from V and 5 from J, leaving 5 bases between them. Germline V gene sequence: CDR1 SGHRS, CDR2 YFSETQ. This CDR3 is 12 amino acids long. Written as DNA, the CDR3 is TGCGCCAGCAGCTTGGTTAGGGAGACCCAGTACTTC. Its translation is CASSLVRETQYF. Full variable domain (remainder filled in from reference TRBV5-1 and TRBJ2-5): KAGVTQTPRYLIKTRGQQVTLSCSPISGHRSVSWYQQTPGQGLQFLFEYFSETQRNKGNFPGRFSGRQFSNSRSEMNVSTLELGDSALYLCASSLVRETQYFGPGTRLLVL.

This clonotype was seen a few times. The genes are TRBV5-1 and TRBJ2-1; D gene uncertain. Germline V lookup: CDR1 SGHRS, CDR2 YFSETQ. Trimming removed 0 bases at V and 8 bases at J, with 18 bases between. This CDR3 comprises 16 residues. CDR3 in DNA: TGCGCCAGCAGCTTGGGGGTTACAGCTATGGGCGATGAGCAGTTCTTC. It encodes CASSLGVTAMGDEQFF. Supplemented by reference TRBV5-1 and TRBJ2-1, the full variable domain reads KAGVTQTPRYLIKTRGQQVTLSCSPISGHRSVSWYQQTPGQGLQFLFEYFSETQRNKGNFPGRFSGRQFSNSRSEMNVSTLELGDSALYLCASSLGVTAMGDEQFFGPGTRLTVL.

CDR3 sequence reads: CASTRGEINTGELFF. The CDR3 DNA follows: TGTGCCAGTACCCGGGGGGAGATAAACACCGGGGAGCTGTTTTTT. The chain joins TRBV12-3 or TRBV12-4 to TRBJ2-2, with 7 bases identical to TRBD2. The CDR3 totals 15 residues. V lost 9 bases, J lost 2 bases, and 9 bases stayed unmatched.

This clonotype came up many times. The chain joins TRBV30 to TRBJ1-2, with D uncertain. V gave up 8 bases and J gave up 6 bases, with 10 bases separating them. The germline gives CDR1 GTSNPN, CDR2 SVGIG (reference sequence). The CDR3 spans 10 residues. CDR3 sequence: CAAEGNGYTF. Written as DNA, the CDR3 is TGTGCCGCGGAAGGGAATGGCTACACCTTC.

In its sample, this clonotype was seen many times. The genes are TRBV18 and TRBJ2-7; TRBD1 is a possible D gene (5 bases). The V and J ends lost 3 bases and 0 bases respectively, with 9 bases between them. Germline lookup yields CDR1 KGHSH and CDR2 LQKENI. CDR3 length equals 14 residues. The CDR3 DNA reads TGTGCCAGCTCACCCACAGGTTACTCCTACGAGCAGTACTTC. Protein sequence: CASSPTGYSYEQYF. The full variable domain, with the rest looked up from reference TRBV18 and TRBJ2-7, is NAGVMQNPRHLVRRRGQEARLRCSPMKGHSHVYWYRQLPEEGLKFMVYLQKENIIDESGMPKERFSAEFPKEGPSILRIQQVVRGDSAAYFCASSPTGYSYEQYFGPGTRLTVT.

The CDR3 is CASSSDQGRDYGYTF. CDR3 in DNA: TGTGCCAGCAGCTCAGACCAGGGGCGGGACTATGGCTACACCTTC. The genes are TRBV7-9 and TRBJ1-2; possibly TRBD1 for D (6 bases). Per the germline V gene, CDR1 is SEHNR and CDR2 is FQNEAQ (reference sequence). This CDR3 region has 15 residues. V lost 4 bases and J lost 3, with 15 bases in between.